One and the same sample provided the 20 T cell receptor beta chains below, sequenced in a study of blood T cells in healthy people across ages (dated by TCRdb to the mid-2010s). Receptors were amplified or captured by 5' RACE. These reads were obtained on an Illumina HiSeq 2500. A second roughly 6 to 11 cycle PCR used a sample-barcoded 5' primer and a J-beta primer mix. TCRdb itself trimmed the public reads at Q25 with fastp, ran MiXCR and retained productive beta chains. Here each entry gathers all rows of one CDR3 protein and keeps the most common genes and DNA. This sample lists about 640,000 distinct CDR3 sequences; approximately 40% were detected once. The ten largest clones take up about 30% of the sample. The source material was blood. The receptors shown here come from a man older than 75 in good health.

This clonotype occurred a few times. V is TRBV7-2 and J is TRBJ2-2; D perhaps matches TRBD1 (5 bases). Trimming removed 6 bases at V and 6 bases at J, with 14 bases between. The CDR3 is 14 residues long. The germline gives CDR1 SGHTA, CDR2 FQGNSA. The CDR3 loop is CASRKDKGPGELFF. CDR3 coding DNA: TGTGCCAGCAGGAAAGACAAGGGGCCCGGGGAGCTGTTTTTT. The full variable domain, completed using reference TRBV7-2 and TRBJ2-2, is GAGVSQSPSNKVTEKGKDVELRCDPISGHTALYWYRQSLGQGLEFLIYFQGNSAPDKSGLPSDRFSAERTGGSVSTLTIQRTQQEDSAVYLCASRKDKGPGELFFGEGSRLTVL.

This clonotype showed up just a few times. A much larger clone lies a single base off, so this may be a read error. The chain carries TRBV12-3 or TRBV12-4 and TRBJ2-7, with TRBD1 matching 8 bases. V shed 6 bases, J shed 7 bases, and the junction held 14 bases outside the gene matches. The CDR3 is 15 residues long. Here the CDR3 DNA reads TGTGCCAGCAGAAGGACAGGGTTCTCCGACAATGAGCAGTACTTC. As protein: CASRRTGFSDNEQYF.

The chain joins TRBV4-2 to TRBJ1-1; D unresolved. V dropped 5 bases and J dropped 7 bases, with 8 bases sitting between them. Germline loops: CDR1 LGHNA, CDR2 YNFKEQ. The CDR3 loop spans 11 amino acids. CDR3 in amino acids: CASSLKDEAFF. The CDR3, as DNA: TGTGCCAGCAGCTTAAAAGATGAAGCTTTCTTT.

This clonotype was observed a few times. This chain uses TRBV4-3 with TRBJ2-5; 10 nucleotides agree with TRBD2. The J call is uncertain, as TRBJ2-7 better fits the DNA end. Germline V CDR1 and CDR2: LGHNA, YSLEER. CDR3 size: 16 residues. The CDR3 bases are TGCGCCAGCAGCTTGACTAGCGGGCACTCACCGGGCGAGCAGTACTTC. This encodes CASSLTSGHSPGEQYF.

This clonotype was observed a few times. The V call is TRBV11-3, the J call TRBJ2-7, with 10 bases lining up with TRBD1. CDR1 is SGHNT, CDR2 YENEEA, per germline. The V and J ends lost 4 bases and 4 bases, in that order; junction bases with no gene match: 10. CDR3 length: 16 residues. CDR3 region: CASSSYLEDRGYEQYF. Here the CDR3 DNA reads TGTGCCAGCAGCTCCTATTTAGAGGACAGGGGGTACGAGCAGTACTTC.

This clonotype was seen many times. This chain uses TRBV10-3 with TRBJ2-7; 8 positions agree with TRBD1. The germline V gene has CDR1 ENHRY and CDR2 SYGVKD. The V gene end was trimmed by 3 bases and the J gene end by 2 bases; junction bases not matched to a gene: 0. The CDR3 is made up of 13 amino acids. The DNA of the CDR3 is TGTGCCATCAGTGAACAGGGGGCCTACGAGCAGTACTTC. Translating gives CAISEQGAYEQYF.

In this sample, this clonotype turned up a few times. The rearrangement links TRBV12-3 or TRBV12-4 to TRBJ1-4, with 9 bases aligning to TRBD1. The CDR3 is made up of 15 amino acids. Unmatched junction bases numbered 6, after V lost 2 bases and J lost 8 bases. CDR3 in amino acids: CASSLPGQGREKLFF. CDR3 coding DNA: TGTGCCAGCAGTTTACCGGGACAGGGAAGGGAAAAACTGTTTTTT.

The genes are TRBV10-3 and TRBJ2-3, with 11 bases lining up with TRBD2. Germline trimming cut 6 bases from V and 1 base from J; bases unmatched to any gene: 6. The CDR3 has 16 amino acids. Germline V gene data show CDR1 as ENHRY and CDR2 as SYGVKD. The CDR3 DNA sequence: TGTGCCATCAGACCTACTAGCGGGAGCGGCACAGATACGCAGTATTTT. Residues: CAIRPTSGSGTDTQYF.

This chain connects TRBV4-3 to TRBJ2-3; TRBD1 matches at 11 bases. The trim removed 3 bases at V and 3 bases at J, leaving 5 bases unmatched. Per germline, CDR1 LGHNA and CDR2 YSLEER. The CDR3 consists of 16 residues. DNA for the CDR3: TGCGCCAGCAGCCACCCCGGGACAGGGGGGACAGATACGCAGTATTTT. Residues: CASSHPGTGGTDTQYF.

This clonotype was seen many times. The genes are TRBV29-1 and TRBJ2-5, with no clear D. The CDR3 runs to 13 residues. Per germline, CDR1 SQVTM and CDR2 ANQGSEA. Trimming pared 4 bases from V and 4 bases from J, leaving 13 bases between. CDR3 bases: TGCAGCGTTGGGCATGTGGGGTCAGAGACCCAGTACTTC. This gives the protein CSVGHVGSETQYF.

This chain connects TRBV19 to TRBJ2-3, with a possible D match to TRBD1 (5 bases). The CDR3 covers 14 residues. CDR1 is LNHDA, CDR2 SQIVND, per germline (reference sequence). Trimming cost V 6 bases and J 1 base, with 11 bases left between them. The CDR3 region has the DNA TGTGCCAGTAGGTCCAGGGATGGCACAGATACGCAGTATTTT. Translating gives CASRSRDGTDTQYF.

Worth noting for this clonotype: A read error may produce the germline difference seen at one junction end. The chain links TRBV6-6 to TRBJ2-3; maybe TRBD1 (5 bases). The CDR3 has 13 amino acids. Germline-derived CDR1 and CDR2 are MNHNY and SVGAGI (reference sequence). The CDR3 coding sequence is TGTGCCACCAGTTACCCAGACAGAGATACGCAGTATTTT. Its translation is CATSYPDRDTQYF.

This clonotype has only a few counts. The rearrangement links TRBV7-9 to TRBJ2-7, with a weak D call TRBD1 (5 bases). Germline V lookup: CDR1 SEHNR, CDR2 FQNEAQ (reference sequence). V was trimmed by 4 bases and J by 3 bases, leaving 10 bases between them. CDR3 length: 13 amino acids. In nucleotides, the CDR3 is TGTGCCAGCAGCTCCGACAGTCACTACGAGCAGTACTTC. Protein: CASSSDSHYEQYF.

This chain joins TRBV7-8 and TRBJ2-4, with TRBD1 matching 12 bases. TRBJ2-7 matches the DNA end more closely, so the J call is doubtful. The CDR3 is 15 residues long. Germline CDR1 and CDR2: SGHVS and FQNEAQ. CDR3 sequence (DNA): TGTGCCAGCAGCTTAAGGGACAGGGGGCCCTACGAGCAGTACTTC. It codes for CASSLRDRGPYEQYF.

This clonotype was observed a handful of times. This sequence joins TRBV29-1 and TRBJ2-5; D possibly corresponds to TRBD1 (6 bases). The V end was cut by 3 bases, the J end by 5 bases, with 13 bases between. Per the germline V gene, CDR1 is SQVTM and CDR2 is ANQGSEA. The CDR3 sequence is 13 residues long. The CDR3 DNA follows: TGCAGCGTTGACCAGGGGTTGGGGGAGACCCAGTACTTC. Residues: CSVDQGLGETQYF.

The chain links TRBV20-1 to TRBJ2-7; a weak D match, TRBD2 (6 bases). V lost 4 bases and J lost 1, with 14 bases in between. Per the germline V gene, CDR1 is DFQATT and CDR2 is SNEGSKA (reference sequence). The CDR3 contains 14 residues. In DNA form, the CDR3 reads TGCAGTGCTAATCTTGAGCGGGCATCCTACGAGCAGTACTTC. This translates into CSANLERASYEQYF.

This clonotype was counted between two and nine times. The chain couples TRBV20-1 to TRBJ2-6, with D possibly matching TRBD1 (5 bases). The CDR3 spans 16 residues. Germline V lookup: CDR1 DFQATT, CDR2 SNEGSKA (reference sequence). The V end was cut by 0 bases, the J end by 0 bases, with 9 bases between. CDR3 sequence: CSAREGASSGANVLTF. The CDR3 bases are TGCAGTGCTAGAGAAGGGGCCAGCTCTGGGGCCAACGTCCTGACTTTC.

This clonotype has only a few counts. The genes are TRBV20-1 and TRBJ2-1; 11 bases align to TRBD2. Trimming at V came to 5 bases and at J to 2 bases, leaving 5 bases not matched to a gene. Germline V CDR1 and CDR2: DFQATT, SNEGSKA (reference sequence). CDR3 size: 15 residues. The CDR3 loop reads CSAPYSGGAYNEQFF. In DNA, the CDR3 is TGCAGTGCTCCTTATAGCGGGGGGGCCTACAATGAGCAGTTCTTC.

V and J are TRBV27 and TRBJ1-1; D is unclear. Looked up from germline, CDR1 is MNHEY and CDR2 is SMNVEV (reference sequence). The CDR3 runs to 11 residues. The germline V and J ends were trimmed by 6 bases and 7 bases, with 9 bases remaining between them. CDR3 in amino acids: CASSLGHEAFF. In nucleotides, the CDR3 is TGTGCCAGCAGCCTCGGTCATGAAGCTTTCTTT.

The genes are TRBV5-1 and TRBJ2-5; perhaps TRBD2 as D (5 bases). The last part of the DNA fits TRBJ2-7 better; the J call may be wrong. The CDR3 is 14 residues long. Germline CDR1 is SGHRS and CDR2 is YFSETQ. The CDR3 is CASSSEAIQTEQYF. The CDR3 nucleotides are TGCGCCAGCAGCTCGGAGGCTATCCAGACCGAGCAGTACTTC.